This T cell receptor beta chain was sequenced for a study of cytomegalovirus exposure and HLA in healthy donors. Overall study results and limits: The study flagged some 170 TCR beta chains as cytomegalovirus-associated. Later analysis suggested most CMV-associated TCR beta chains were HLA-restricted.

The CDR3 is 19 amino acids. V was shortened by 0 bases and J by 0 bases, with 19 bases between the two germline ends. Germline assignment: CDR1 SGHRS and CDR2 YFSETQ. In the case of this clone: Antigen unknown.

Primers: 60 Vbeta forward and 13 Jbeta reverse. Here immunoSEQ multiplex PCR was the method, and the copy in TCRdb shows in-frame clones only, minus some. The table has around 140,000 clones, 70% seen once. The gene calls are TRBV5-1 and TRBJ2-4; a possible D gene is TRBD2 (6 bases). Input material: PBMCs. The receptor's source is a woman in her sixties or seventies in good health and CMV-seropositive. The CDR3 loop reads CASSLDDGGSRLAKNIQYF. For the CDR3, the DNA is TGCGCCAGCAGCTTGGACGATGGAGGGTCAAGACTAGCCAAAAACATTCAGTACTTC.